This is a list of T cell receptor beta chains from one sample in a study of blood T cell repertoires in COVID-19. Profiling relied on immunoSEQ multiplex PCR, and the TCRdb table lists in-frame clones only, not all of them. Of over 55,000 clones in the sample, 65% to 90% were seen once. Source material: peripheral blood. These receptors all come from a man aged 50 to 59 with acute or convalescent COVID-19. Each CDR3 is given with its conserved first and last residue. Fields, in order: D gene, V gene, J gene, clone size, CDR3 DNA, CDR3 protein. A D gene is named only where the DNA matches it firmly. Size is stated for part of the rows, as once, few or many counts, or as a class when the clone is expanded.

d_gene: TRBD1
v_gene: TRBV6-2/TRBV6-3
j_gene: TRBJ2-5
abundance: .
CDR3nt: TGTGCCAGCAGTTACTTGACAGGGGGCGCGGAGACCCAGTACTTC
CDR3aa: CASSYLTGGAETQYF

d_gene: .
v_gene: TRBV6-5
j_gene: TRBJ1-5
abundance: .
CDR3nt: TGTGCCAGCAGTTACTCATGGGGCGCCGGCAATCAGCCCCAGCATTTT
CDR3aa: CASSYSWGAGNQPQHF

d_gene: .
v_gene: TRBV10-1
j_gene: TRBJ2-1
abundance: .
CDR3nt: TGCGCCAGCAGTGAGTTCGGGAATGAGCAGTTCTTC
CDR3aa: CASSEFGNEQFF

d_gene: TRBD1
v_gene: TRBV11-2
j_gene: TRBJ2-5
abundance: .
CDR3nt: TGTGCCAGCAGCCCCTGGGGACAGAGGGGAAAAGAGACCCAGTACTTC
CDR3aa: CASSPWGQRGKETQYF

d_gene: .
v_gene: TRBV9
j_gene: TRBJ1-5
abundance: .
CDR3nt: TGTGCCAGCAGCGTAGTCCCGGACATTAGCAATCAGCCCCAGCATTTT
CDR3aa: CASSVVPDISNQPQHF

d_gene: .
v_gene: TRBV28
j_gene: TRBJ2-1
abundance: few
CDR3nt: TGTGCCAGCAGTGTACCAGACAGTTTCAATGAGCAGTTCTTC
CDR3aa: CASSVPDSFNEQFF

d_gene: .
v_gene: TRBV7-8
j_gene: TRBJ1-5
abundance: .
CDR3nt: TGTGCCAGCAGCTATGACTCGGGGGTTAGCAATCAGCCCCAGCATTTT
CDR3aa: CASSYDSGVSNQPQHF

d_gene: TRBD2
v_gene: TRBV9
j_gene: TRBJ2-1
abundance: .
CDR3nt: TGTGCCAGCACCCTCCTGGGGGGGAGCCCCGGGAACAATGAGCAGTTCTTC
CDR3aa: CASTLLGGSPGNNEQFF

d_gene: .
v_gene: TRBV7-6
j_gene: TRBJ2-2
abundance: .
CDR3nt: TGTGCCAGCAGCTTATCCCCCCTCATGACAGCGAACACCGGGGAGCTGTTTTTT
CDR3aa: CASSLSPLMTANTGELFF

d_gene: TRBD2
v_gene: TRBV5-8
j_gene: TRBJ2-4
abundance: .
CDR3nt: TGTGCCAGCAGCTTTATGGGGGGGATGGAGAACATTCAGTACTTC
CDR3aa: CASSFMGGMENIQYF

d_gene: TRBD2
v_gene: TRBV29-1
j_gene: TRBJ2-1
abundance: .
CDR3nt: TGCAGCGTCACCGGGACTAGCGGGGCCCCCACCTACAATGAGCAGTTCTTC
CDR3aa: CSVTGTSGAPTYNEQFF

d_gene: TRBD1
v_gene: TRBV19
j_gene: TRBJ1-2
abundance: .
CDR3nt: TGTGCCAGTAGTGGGGGACAGCCTAAAGGCTATGGCTACACCTTC
CDR3aa: CASSGGQPKGYGYTF

d_gene: .
v_gene: TRBV5-1
j_gene: TRBJ1-1
abundance: .
CDR3nt: TGCGCCAGCAGCTTAGGGGTGTCGAACACTGAAGCTTTCTTT
CDR3aa: CASSLGVSNTEAFF

d_gene: .
v_gene: TRBV9
j_gene: TRBJ1-2
abundance: .
CDR3nt: TGTGCCAGCTCCCGCAGCGACTTACACTATGGCTACACCTTC
CDR3aa: CASSRSDLHYGYTF

d_gene: .
v_gene: TRBV24-1
j_gene: TRBJ1-2
abundance: .
CDR3nt: TGTGCCACCAGCGACCCGACGGGGGGCTACACCTTC
CDR3aa: CATSDPTGGYTF

d_gene: .
v_gene: TRBV2
j_gene: TRBJ1-2
abundance: .
CDR3nt: TGTGCCAGCAGTGAAGTCCGAGGGCCCGGCTACACCTTC
CDR3aa: CASSEVRGPGYTF

d_gene: TRBD1
v_gene: TRBV12-5
j_gene: TRBJ1-3
abundance: once
CDR3nt: TGTGCTAGTGGGGCAGGGGGCTCTGGAAACACCATATATTTT
CDR3aa: CASGAGGSGNTIYF

d_gene: .
v_gene: TRBV6-5
j_gene: TRBJ2-2
abundance: .
CDR3nt: TGTGCCAGTCGTTGGGCGCACACCGGGGAGCTGTTTTTT
CDR3aa: CASRWAHTGELFF

d_gene: .
v_gene: TRBV2
j_gene: TRBJ1-1
abundance: few
CDR3nt: TGTGCCAGCCGGGTAGCCGAACGAGCTTTCTTT
CDR3aa: CASRVAERAFF

d_gene: .
v_gene: TRBV12-5
j_gene: TRBJ1-5
abundance: few
CDR3nt: TGTGCTAGCCGGGGATCGAATCAGCCCCAGCATTTT
CDR3aa: CASRGSNQPQHF

d_gene: .
v_gene: TRBV11-2
j_gene: TRBJ1-4
abundance: .
CDR3nt: TGTGCCAGCAGCTTAGACGGGGCAACTAATGAAAAACTGTTTTTT
CDR3aa: CASSLDGATNEKLFF

d_gene: .
v_gene: TRBV14
j_gene: TRBJ1-2
abundance: .
CDR3nt: TGTGCCAGCAGTCCCTACAGGGACCCCTATGGCTACACCTTC
CDR3aa: CASSPYRDPYGYTF

d_gene: .
v_gene: TRBV11-2
j_gene: TRBJ1-2
abundance: .
CDR3nt: TGTGCCAGCAGCTTGGGCCCTCGACAGGACCCGTCCTATGGCTACACCTTC
CDR3aa: CASSLGPRQDPSYGYTF

d_gene: TRBD1
v_gene: TRBV10-3
j_gene: TRBJ2-5
abundance: .
CDR3nt: TGTGCCATCAGTGAGTTCGGCCCAGGGGGCCAAGAGACCCAGTACTTC
CDR3aa: CAISEFGPGGQETQYF

d_gene: .
v_gene: TRBV7-7
j_gene: TRBJ2-5
abundance: few
CDR3nt: TGTGCCAGCAGCTCTGCCAGGGGAGAGACCCAGTACTTC
CDR3aa: CASSSARGETQYF

d_gene: TRBD1
v_gene: TRBV5-1
j_gene: TRBJ1-2
abundance: .
CDR3nt: TGCGCCAGCAGCTTATTCTCCGGGACAGACGGTAACTATGGCTACACCTTC
CDR3aa: CASSLFSGTDGNYGYTF

d_gene: .
v_gene: TRBV6-2/TRBV6-3
j_gene: TRBJ2-5
abundance: .
CDR3nt: TGTGCCAGCAGCCGATCGGGTGTCGCACGGGAGACCCAGTACTTC
CDR3aa: CASSRSGVARETQYF

d_gene: TRBD2
v_gene: TRBV3-1/TRBV3-2
j_gene: TRBJ2-3
abundance: .
CDR3nt: TGTGCCAGCAGCCGGACTAGCGGGAGCACAGATACGCAGTATTTT
CDR3aa: CASSRTSGSTDTQYF

d_gene: TRBD1
v_gene: TRBV10-3
j_gene: TRBJ2-7
abundance: .
CDR3nt: TGTGCCATCAGTGACTCAGGGGGCTCCTACGAGCAGTACTTC
CDR3aa: CAISDSGGSYEQYF

d_gene: TRBD1
v_gene: TRBV11-2
j_gene: TRBJ2-5
abundance: .
CDR3nt: TGTGCCAGCAGGGAGGTCAGGGGGCGCTTAGAGACCCAGTACTTC
CDR3aa: CASREVRGRLETQYF

d_gene: TRBD1
v_gene: TRBV9
j_gene: TRBJ1-2
abundance: .
CDR3nt: TGTGCCAGCAGCGTAGGAGGACAGGACTATGGCTACACCTTC
CDR3aa: CASSVGGQDYGYTF

d_gene: .
v_gene: TRBV5-6
j_gene: TRBJ2-4
abundance: .
CDR3nt: TGTGCCAGCAGCTTGGGGCAGGGTATGACGGACATTCAGTACTTC
CDR3aa: CASSLGQGMTDIQYF